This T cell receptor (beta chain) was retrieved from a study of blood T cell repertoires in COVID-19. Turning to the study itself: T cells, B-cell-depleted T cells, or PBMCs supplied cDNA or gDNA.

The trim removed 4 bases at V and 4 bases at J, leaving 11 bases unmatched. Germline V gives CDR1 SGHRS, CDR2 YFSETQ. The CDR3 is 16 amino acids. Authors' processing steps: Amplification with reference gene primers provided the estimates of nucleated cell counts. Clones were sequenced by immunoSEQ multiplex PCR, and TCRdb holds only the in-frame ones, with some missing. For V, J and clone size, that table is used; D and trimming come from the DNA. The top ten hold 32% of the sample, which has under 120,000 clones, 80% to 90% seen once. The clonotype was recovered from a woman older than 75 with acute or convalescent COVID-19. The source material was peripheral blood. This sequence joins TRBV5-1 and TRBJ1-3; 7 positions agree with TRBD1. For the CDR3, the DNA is TGCGCCAGCAGCCCATCATCAGGGGGTAGAGGAAACACCATATATTTT. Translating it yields CASSPSSGGRGNTIYF.